Each of the 13 T cell receptor beta chains below was sequenced from the same sample in a study of blood T cell repertoires in COVID-19. Here immunoSEQ multiplex PCR was the method, and the copy in TCRdb shows in-frame clones only, minus some. The sample contains approximately 77,000 clones, 60% to 80% of which appear only once. The sequenced material came from peripheral blood. The receptors come from an older man with active or convalescent COVID-19.

CDR3 nucleotides: TGTGCCAGCAGTTTATTTTCTCTTGAGCAGTTCTTC. Translated, it gives CASSLFSLEQFF. The chain recombines TRBV28 with TRBJ2-1, with D uncertain. The CDR3 runs to 12 residues. Looked up from germline, CDR1 is MDHEN and CDR2 is SYDVKM. V dropped 1 base and J dropped 9 bases, with 7 bases sitting between them.

V usage is TRBV10-3 and J usage is TRBJ2-7; TRBD2 agrees at 7 bases. V shed 5 bases, J shed 2 bases, and the junction held 0 bases outside the gene matches. Germline V gene data show CDR1 as ENHRY and CDR2 as SYGVKD. The CDR3 runs to 12 residues. The CDR3 sequence: CAISSGTYEQYF. In DNA, the CDR3 is TGTGCCATCAGTAGCGGGACCTACGAGCAGTACTTC.

The chain carries TRBV6-5 and TRBJ2-5; perhaps TRBD1 as D (6 bases). CDR3 length equals 16 residues. Germline CDR1 is MNHEY and CDR2 is SVGAGI. The V and J ends lost 2 bases and 5 bases respectively, with 18 bases between them. In DNA, the CDR3 is TGTGCCAGCAGTTACGCTCGGGTTGCAGGGGATGAGACCCAGTACTTC. It translates to CASSYARVAGDETQYF.

This chain joins TRBV5-1 and TRBJ1-1; 9 positions agree with TRBD1. Germline V CDR1 and CDR2: SGHRS, YFSETQ. The CDR3 is 16 residues long. Losses at the gene ends were 0 bases for V and 1 base for J; bases not matched to a gene: 4. The DNA of the CDR3 is TGCGCCAGCAGCTTGGATGGGACAGGGTGGAACACTGAAGCTTTCTTT. Protein sequence: CASSLDGTGWNTEAFF.

V and J are TRBV28 and TRBJ2-7; TRBD1 aligns across 12 bases. The V and J ends lost 3 bases and 7 bases, in that order; junction bases with no gene match: 19. The CDR3 spans 19 residues. Germline V lookup: CDR1 MDHEN, CDR2 SYDVKM. The CDR3, as DNA: TGTGCCAGCAGTTTTCTCGGCGGTGCGCCGGGACAGGGGGCGGAGGAGCAGTACTTC. Translated: CASSFLGGAPGQGAEEQYF.

This chain uses TRBV4-2 with TRBJ2-3; a weak D match, TRBD2 (5 bases). Germline V CDR1 and CDR2: LGHNA, YNFKEQ. Trimming took 2 bases from V and 1 from J, leaving 7 bases between them. The CDR3 is made up of 14 amino acids. The CDR3 spells CASSQSGGTDTQYF. CDR3 in DNA: TGTGCCAGCAGCCAATCCGGGGGCACAGATACGCAGTATTTT.

This chain uses TRBV2 with TRBJ2-5; TRBD2 matches 8 bases. The CDR3 length is 14 residues. Unmatched junction bases numbered 4, after V lost 3 bases and J lost 4 bases. Germline CDR1 is SNHLY and CDR2 is FYNNEI. For the CDR3, the DNA is TGTGCCAGCAGTGAGTCGGGAGGGCGAGAGACCCAGTACTTC. Amino acids: CASSESGGRETQYF.

This sequence joins TRBV18 and TRBJ1-2; weak D call: TRBD1 (6 bases). Germline V gene data show CDR1 as KGHSH and CDR2 as LQKENI. The CDR3 contains 17 residues. The V end was cut by 3 bases, the J end by 0 bases, with 17 bases between. CDR3 region: CASSPQQGLGTNYGYTF. The CDR3 coding sequence is TGTGCCAGCTCACCTCAACAGGGCTTGGGAACTAACTATGGCTACACCTTC.

The genes are TRBV28 and TRBJ2-2, with 11 nucleotides matching TRBD2. J gave up 4 bases and V 5 bases, and 9 bases lay outside the gene matches. The germline V gene has CDR1 MDHEN and CDR2 SYDVKM. The CDR3 contains 17 residues. The DNA for the CDR3 is TGTGCCAGCAGTCCACCGGGTAGCGGGGGGGGCACCGGGGAGCTGTTTTTT. It specifies CASSPPGSGGGTGELFF.

The V and J genes are TRBV28 and TRBJ1-2, with D unclear. The CDR3 totals 13 residues. Germline V gives CDR1 MDHEN, CDR2 SYDVKM. Trimming removed 3 bases at V and 8 bases at J, with 13 bases between. The CDR3: CASSFGSREGYTF. DNA for the CDR3: TGTGCCAGCAGTTTCGGAAGTCGGGAGGGCTACACCTTC.

The chain links TRBV28 to TRBJ1-1, with 7 positions matching TRBD1. Germline trimming cut 7 bases from V and 10 bases from J; bases unmatched to any gene: 9. The germline V gene encodes CDR1 MDHEN and CDR2 SYDVKM. The CDR3 extends over 12 amino acids. This chain's CDR3 is CASNTDRLPAFF. CDR3 nucleotide sequence: TGTGCCAGCAATACGGACAGGCTACCAGCTTTCTTT.

This rearrangement joins TRBV6-1 to TRBJ2-3; TRBD1 might be the D (5 bases). This CDR3 contains 15 residues. Germline loops: CDR1 MNHNS, CDR2 SASEGT. Trimming removed 3 bases at V and 4 bases at J, with 14 bases between. CDR3 sequence: CASSDGRAGPDTQYF. The CDR3 DNA reads as TGTGCCAGCAGTGACGGCAGGGCTGGACCAGATACGCAGTATTTT.

This chain connects TRBV7-2 to TRBJ2-1; D remains ambiguous. This CDR3 contains 12 residues. V lost 5 bases to trimming and J lost 1 base, with 3 bases between them. The germline CDR1 and CDR2 sequences are SGHTA and FQGNSA. CDR3 in amino acids: CASSLSYNEQFF. Here the CDR3 DNA reads TGTGCCAGCAGCCTATCCTACAATGAGCAGTTCTTC.